This T cell receptor beta chain was retrieved from a study of human T cells and chemical hapten exposure. Study at large: On about 2 cm by about 2 cm of upper inner arm skin, sensitization was performed with 2% DPC. Upper back patch tests used 0.01% DPC, scored after 6 days.

The study's findings and limits: The formation of large CDR3 similarity clusters by expanded TCRs significantly exceeded that of controls.

TCRdb processed the RACE reads anew with MiXCR; each CDR3 protein has one entry. This table has about 64,000 distinct CDR3 sequences, 8% to 13% appearing once. This clonotype has a handful of counts. Its antigen is currently unknown. Time point in this sample: patch test 3, about 24 weeks after DPC sensitization. The treatment: therapeutic diphenylcyclopropenone sensitization with weekly scalp DPC. Donors, patients with alopecia ranging from 18 to 70 years old and judged suitable for DPC, provided samples. Trimming left V 3 bases short and J 5 bases short, with 8 bases between. The CDR3 runs to 13 residues. Germline CDR1 is KGHSH and CDR2 is LQKENI.

This chain uses TRBV18 with TRBJ2-1, with D hard to call. The specimen comprised whole blood, sampled in connection with sensitization to the hapten diphenylcyclopropenone (DPC). The source is a woman aged 25 to 39 with alopecia areata. Some clones in this sample may be carry-over from other donors' samples. Here the CDR3 DNA reads TGTGCCAGCTCACCCGCTGAGGACAATGAGCAGTTCTTC. As protein: CASSPAEDNEQFF.